Shown below are 27 T cell receptor beta chains from a single sample sequenced in a study of T cells in narcolepsy. Profiled with immunoSEQ multiplex PCR; TCRdb holds only in-frame clones, not every one. The data show 34,000 or so clones, 79% seen once. The sequenced sample was memory (CD45RA-) CD4+ T cells from blood. These receptor sequences come from a human donor in good health.

In nucleotides, the CDR3 is TGCGCCAGCAGCCTAGGACAGGGTATTTCTGAAGCTTTCTTT. Protein product: CASSLGQGISEAFF. The gene calls are TRBV5-1 and TRBJ1-1; TRBD1 agrees at 8 bases. From germline, CDR1 is SGHRS and CDR2 YFSETQ. With 4 bases clipped from V and 6 bases from J, the junction kept 8 bases outside the gene matches. The CDR3 loop spans 14 amino acids. Supplemented by reference TRBV5-1 and TRBJ1-1, the full variable domain reads KAGVTQTPRYLIKTRGQQVTLSCSPISGHRSVSWYQQTPGQGLQFLFEYFSETQRNKGNFPGRFSGRQFSNSRSEMNVSTLELGDSALYLCASSLGQGISEAFFGQGTRLTVV.

The chain carries TRBV5-1 and TRBJ1-1; the match to TRBD1 covers 8 bases. V shed 2 bases and J 4 bases; nucleotides not matched to a gene: 1. The germline V gene has CDR1 SGHRS and CDR2 YFSETQ. The CDR3 length is 13 residues. Here the CDR3 reads CASSLQGGTEAFF. The CDR3 DNA follows: TGCGCCAGCAGCTTACAGGGGGGCACTGAAGCTTTCTTT.

For the CDR3, the DNA is TGTGCCACCAGCAGAGTAGGAGGGTTCCGGCCCAATGAGCAGTTCTTC. As protein: CATSRVGGFRPNEQFF. J is TRBJ2-1 and V is TRBV15; D may be TRBD2 (6 bases). Trimming pared 1 base from V and 6 bases from J, leaving 16 bases between. Germline V lookup: CDR1 LNHNV, CDR2 YYDKDF (reference sequence). The CDR3 spans 16 residues.

This chain links TRBV6-1 with TRBJ1-6, with unresolved D. The V and J ends lost 6 bases and 0 bases respectively, with 3 bases between them. Germline assignment: CDR1 MNHNS and CDR2 SASEGT. The CDR3 runs 13 residues. The CDR3 reads CASRASYNSPLHF. In DNA form, the CDR3 reads TGTGCCAGCAGGGCCTCCTATAATTCACCCCTCCACTTT.

The chain employs TRBV5-1 and TRBJ1-5; unclear D gene. Trimming stripped 0 bases from V and 8 bases from J, with 9 bases between. Germline-derived CDR1 and CDR2 are SGHRS and YFSETQ. The CDR3 contains 13 residues. The CDR3 DNA reads TGCGCCAGCAGCTTGGACGGATTCGAGCCCCAGCATTTT. Protein sequence: CASSLDGFEPQHF.

The genes are TRBV7-8 and TRBJ1-1; D is perhaps TRBD1 (6 bases). The germline V gene encodes CDR1 SGHVS and CDR2 FQNEAQ. The CDR3 is 15 amino acids. V gave up 5 bases and J gave up 1 base, with 14 bases separating them. The CDR3 loop reads CASSPTGGQNTEAFF. The DNA of the CDR3 is TGTGCCAGCAGCCCCACTGGGGGACAGAACACTGAAGCTTTCTTT.

This chain links TRBV6-5 with TRBJ1-2; 8 bases agree with TRBD1. After removal of 3 bases from V and 8 bases from J, the junction contained 8 bases not matched to a gene. This CDR3 region has 14 residues. Germline CDR1 MNHEY, CDR2 SVGAGI. CDR3 region: CASSYETGAGGYTF. The DNA for the CDR3 is TGTGCCAGCAGTTATGAGACAGGGGCAGGGGGCTACACCTTC.

This clone appeared a single time. The chain carries TRBV27 and TRBJ1-1; D uncertain. This CDR3 is 17 amino acids long. With 2 bases removed from V and 0 bases from J, the gap between germline ends came to 16 bases. Germline V gives CDR1 MNHEY, CDR2 SMNVEV (reference sequence). The CDR3 nucleotides are TGTGCCAGCAGTTTAGGCCCCCCGGGGTCAATGAACACTGAAGCTTTCTTT. The encoded protein is CASSLGPPGSMNTEAFF.

This clone has a handful of counts. The chain couples TRBV7-9 to TRBJ2-2, with unresolved D. Germline V gene sequence: CDR1 SEHNR, CDR2 FQNEAQ (reference sequence). Trimming pared 5 bases from V and 7 bases from J, leaving 8 bases between. The CDR3 sequence is 12 residues long. The CDR3 protein is CASSMVNGELFF. The CDR3 DNA reads as TGTGCCAGCAGCATGGTGAACGGGGAGCTGTTTTTT. The complete variable domain, with remaining parts taken from reference TRBV7-9 and TRBJ2-2, reads DTGVSQNPRHKITKRGQNVTFRCDPISEHNRLYWYRQTLGQGPEFLTYFQNEAQLEKSRLLSDRFSAERPKGSFSTLEIQRTEQGDSAMYLCASSMVNGELFFGEGSRLTVL.

This chain links TRBV18 with TRBJ2-5, with no clear D. The V and J ends lost 2 bases and 2 bases respectively, with 6 bases between them. The CDR3 runs 13 residues. Per germline, CDR1 KGHSH and CDR2 LQKENI. The CDR3 DNA reads TGTGCCAGCTCACCATATAGACAAGAGACCCAGTACTTC. Its protein is CASSPYRQETQYF.

The chain carries TRBV5-4 and TRBJ1-6, with D tentatively TRBD1 (5 bases). V lost 3 bases, J lost 9 bases, and 16 bases lay in between. This CDR3 region has 15 residues. From germline, CDR1 is SGHNT and CDR2 YYREEE (reference sequence). The DNA of the CDR3 is TGTGCCAGCAGCTGGGACGGGCACCGTGGTTCACCCCTCCACTTT. Residues: CASSWDGHRGSPLHF.

The genes are TRBV6-1 and TRBJ2-7; D remains unclear. With 2 bases removed from V and 1 base from J, the gap between germline ends came to 6 bases. In germline, CDR1 is MNHNS, CDR2 SASEGT. The CDR3 loop spans 13 amino acids. The CDR3 bases are TGTGCCAGCAGTGAACAGTTTTCCTACGAGCAGTACTTC. Translation gives CASSEQFSYEQYF.

The chain is built from TRBV19 and TRBJ1-5; D is possibly TRBD1 (5 bases). Germline values: CDR1 LNHDA, CDR2 SQIVND (reference sequence). Trimming cost V 7 bases and J 8 bases, with 18 bases left between them. The CDR3 contains 14 residues. CDR3 amino acids: CASTEPTAGKPQHF. The CDR3 bases are TGTGCCAGTACCGAGCCGACAGCCGGGAAGCCCCAGCATTTT.

The V and J genes are TRBV5-1 and TRBJ2-5; D ambiguous. This CDR3 is built from 12 residues. V was cut by 3 bases and J by 0 bases, with 3 bases left in between. The germline V gene encodes CDR1 SGHRS and CDR2 YFSETQ. CDR3 DNA sequence: TGCGCCAGCAGCTGGAACCAAGAGACCCAGTACTTC. Translated: CASSWNQETQYF.

The gene calls are TRBV2 and TRBJ1-1; TRBD1 matches 8 bases. The V and J ends lost 6 bases and 4 bases, in that order; junction bases with no gene match: 13. This CDR3 is 16 amino acids long. Germline loops: CDR1 SNHLY, CDR2 FYNNEI. CDR3 bases: TGTGCCAGCAGCTTCGGACAGGGCAGTCGGAGCACTGAAGCTTTCTTT. This gives the protein CASSFGQGSRSTEAFF.

The chain carries TRBV19 and TRBJ2-4; D might be TRBD2 (5 bases). This CDR3 region has 21 residues. V was cut by 5 bases and J by 0 bases, with 29 bases left in between. The V gene's germline CDR1 is LNHDA and CDR2 SQIVND (reference sequence). CDR3 residues: CASSEKIRTHVEAGAKNIQYF. For the CDR3, the DNA is TGTGCCAGTAGTGAAAAAATTCGGACTCACGTCGAAGCAGGAGCCAAAAACATTCAGTACTTC.

The chain has TRBV29-1 and TRBJ2-7; 7 positions agree with TRBD2. V trimming: 4 bases; J trimming: 6 bases; junction bases outside the gene matches: 15. This CDR3 is built from 15 residues. Germline V gene sequence: CDR1 SQVTM, CDR2 ANQGSEA. Here the CDR3 DNA reads TGCAGCGTTGGACGCGGACTAGGATCAACGGGCGAGCAGTACTTC. It codes for CSVGRGLGSTGEQYF.

The chain links TRBV5-8 to TRBJ2-3; unclear D gene. The CDR3 has 14 amino acids. Germline loops: CDR1 SGHTS, CDR2 YDEGEE. Deletions cut 0 bases from V and 6 bases from J, with 11 bases between. The CDR3 is CASSLEGLPDTQYF. The CDR3 region has the DNA TGTGCCAGCAGCTTGGAAGGCCTTCCTGATACGCAGTATTTT.

This chain links TRBV18 with TRBJ2-7, with D possibly being TRBD2 (5 bases). Germline assignment: CDR1 KGHSH and CDR2 LQKENI. This CDR3 has 14 residues. V lost 5 bases and J 2 bases, leaving 13 bases between the germline ends. The CDR3 reads CASSKTTGAYEQYF. The CDR3 DNA reads TGTGCCAGCTCAAAGACGACCGGGGCCTACGAGCAGTACTTC.

V is TRBV11-3 and J is TRBJ1-1, with D possibly TRBD1 on 6 matching bases. V lost 8 bases and J lost 5, with 15 bases in between. This CDR3 region has 13 residues. CDR1 is SGHNT and CDR2 is YENEEA in the germline V gene. The CDR3: CASGGGGETEAFF. The CDR3 DNA reads as TGTGCCAGCGGGGGAGGGGGAGAAACTGAAGCTTTCTTT.

The V call is TRBV30, the J call TRBJ1-3; D is undetermined. Germline V gene sequence: CDR1 GTSNPN, CDR2 SVGIG (reference sequence). The CDR3 is 14 amino acids. Trimming shortened V by 3 bases and J by 2 bases, and 11 bases separated the two germline ends. The CDR3 DNA is TGTGCCTGGAGCGATGCGGGCGCTGGAAACACCATATATTTT. Its protein is CAWSDAGAGNTIYF.

The rearrangement links TRBV7-9 to TRBJ2-7, with 10 bases identical to TRBD2. CDR1 is SEHNR and CDR2 is FQNEAQ in the germline V gene (reference sequence). There are 19 residues in the CDR3. The V segment lost 0 bases and the J segment 1 base; nucleotides outside the gene matches: 12. CDR3 loop: CASSLAPGLAGVKSYEQYF. The DNA of the CDR3 is TGTGCCAGCAGCTTAGCCCCGGGGCTAGCGGGAGTTAAGTCCTACGAGCAGTACTTC.

This clone came up a few times. The J gene is TRBJ2-7, the V gene TRBV7-3; TRBD1 matches at 8 bases. The germline V gene encodes CDR1 SGHTA and CDR2 FQGTGA. V lost 2 bases and J lost 2; bases outside the gene matches: 8. The CDR3 covers 16 residues. DNA of the CDR3: TGTGCCAGCAGCTTATCAGGGGGCTTCCTCCCCTACGAGCAGTACTTC. This sequence encodes CASSLSGGFLPYEQYF.

The rearrangement links TRBV7-9 to TRBJ2-1; D unclear. CDR3 size: 11 residues. Germline assignment: CDR1 SEHNR and CDR2 FQNEAQ (reference sequence). The V end lost 0 bases, the J end lost 8 bases, and 2 bases lay between the germline ends. CDR3 nucleotides: TGTGCCAGCAGCTTAGCGCATGAGCAGTTCTTC. Translating it yields CASSLAHEQFF.

The chain links TRBV4-2 to TRBJ1-5; D ambiguous. There are 15 residues in the CDR3. V was clipped by 1 base and J by 1 base, with 8 bases between them. Germline CDR1 is LGHNA and CDR2 is YNFKEQ. This CDR3 is CASSQGTLSNQPQHF. For the CDR3, the DNA is TGTGCCAGCAGCCAAGGCACTTTAAGCAATCAGCCCCAGCATTTT.

The chain carries TRBV4-1 and TRBJ2-1; 8 bases align to TRBD2. The CDR3 totals 15 residues. Germline lookup yields CDR1 MGHRA and CDR2 YSYEKL. Trimming at V came to 5 bases and at J to 1 base, leaving 4 bases not matched to a gene. CDR3 amino acids: CASSAGLASYNEQFF. The CDR3 bases are TGCGCCAGCAGCGCTGGACTAGCTTCCTACAATGAGCAGTTCTTC.

The V and J genes are TRBV2 and TRBJ2-1; the D is unclear. Trimming took 8 bases from V and 5 from J, leaving 4 bases between them. The CDR3 runs 10 residues. CDR1 and CDR2 (germline): SNHLY, FYNNEI. CDR3 loop: CASDNNEQFF. The CDR3 DNA reads TGTGCCAGCGACAACAATGAGCAGTTCTTC.